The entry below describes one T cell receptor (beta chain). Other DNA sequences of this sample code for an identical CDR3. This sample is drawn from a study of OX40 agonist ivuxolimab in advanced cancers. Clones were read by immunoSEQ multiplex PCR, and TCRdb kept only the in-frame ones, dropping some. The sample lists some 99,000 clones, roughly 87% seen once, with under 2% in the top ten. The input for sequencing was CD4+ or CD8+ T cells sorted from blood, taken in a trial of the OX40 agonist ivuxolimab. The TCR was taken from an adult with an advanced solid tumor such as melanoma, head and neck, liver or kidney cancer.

The CDR3 nucleotides are TGTGCCAGCAGCTTAAACGGAGGGGGCAATTACGAGCAGTACTTC. Translation gives CASSLNGGGNYEQYF. The chain employs TRBV7-3 and TRBJ2-7; D perhaps matches TRBD1 (7 bases). CDR3 length: 15 residues. The V end was cut by 1 base, the J end by 4 bases, with 14 bases between. Germline assignment: CDR1 SGHTA and CDR2 FQGTGA. The entire variable domain, with the rest obtained from reference TRBV7-3 and TRBJ2-7, is as follows: GAGVSQTPSNKVTEKGKYVELRCDPISGHTALYWYRQSLGQGPEFLIYFQGTGAADDSGLPNDRFFAVRPEGSVSTLKIQRTERGDSAVYLCASSLNGGGNYEQYFGPGTRLTVT.